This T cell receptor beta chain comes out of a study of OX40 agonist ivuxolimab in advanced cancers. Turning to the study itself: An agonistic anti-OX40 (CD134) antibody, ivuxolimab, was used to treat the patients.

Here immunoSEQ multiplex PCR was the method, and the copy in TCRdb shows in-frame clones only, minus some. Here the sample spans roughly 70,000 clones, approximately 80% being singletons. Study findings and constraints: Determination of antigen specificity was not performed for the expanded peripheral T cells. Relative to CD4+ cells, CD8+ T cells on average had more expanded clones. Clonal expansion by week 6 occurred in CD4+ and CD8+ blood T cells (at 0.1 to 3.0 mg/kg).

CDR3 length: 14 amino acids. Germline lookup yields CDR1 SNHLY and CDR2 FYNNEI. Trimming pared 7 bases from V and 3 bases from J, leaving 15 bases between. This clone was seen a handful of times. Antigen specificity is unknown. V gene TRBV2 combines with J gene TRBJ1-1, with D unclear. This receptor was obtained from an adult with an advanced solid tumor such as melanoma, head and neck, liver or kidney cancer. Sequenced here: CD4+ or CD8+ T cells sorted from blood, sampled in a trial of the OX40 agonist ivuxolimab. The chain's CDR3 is CASIGLGPDTEAFF. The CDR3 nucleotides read TGTGCCAGCATAGGGCTTGGACCTGACACTGAAGCTTTCTTT.